This T cell receptor (beta chain) was sequenced in a study of tumor and adjacent non-tumor tissue in lung cancer. This clonotype was picked up one time. The library came from three nested PCR rounds adapted from ARM-PCR protocols. TCRdb analysed the multiplex PCR reads with MiXCR anew, one entry per CDR3 protein. The sample holds some 77,000 distinct CDR3 sequences, approximately 71% seen once. RNA was extracted from bulk tissue without any cell sorting. The trim removed 3 bases at V and 6 bases at J, leaving 4 bases unmatched. The CDR3 loop spans 13 amino acids. Germline V gene sequence: CDR1 SGHTA, CDR2 FQGTGA.

Source material: lung tumor tissue. This clonotype originated in a woman aged 70-85 years with non-small cell lung cancer. The chain is built from TRBV7-3 and TRBJ2-5; TRBD1 matches 7 bases. CDR3 region: CASSLGRGKTQYF. The CDR3 nucleotides read TGTGCCAGCAGCTTGGGCAGGGGGAAGACCCAGTACTTC.